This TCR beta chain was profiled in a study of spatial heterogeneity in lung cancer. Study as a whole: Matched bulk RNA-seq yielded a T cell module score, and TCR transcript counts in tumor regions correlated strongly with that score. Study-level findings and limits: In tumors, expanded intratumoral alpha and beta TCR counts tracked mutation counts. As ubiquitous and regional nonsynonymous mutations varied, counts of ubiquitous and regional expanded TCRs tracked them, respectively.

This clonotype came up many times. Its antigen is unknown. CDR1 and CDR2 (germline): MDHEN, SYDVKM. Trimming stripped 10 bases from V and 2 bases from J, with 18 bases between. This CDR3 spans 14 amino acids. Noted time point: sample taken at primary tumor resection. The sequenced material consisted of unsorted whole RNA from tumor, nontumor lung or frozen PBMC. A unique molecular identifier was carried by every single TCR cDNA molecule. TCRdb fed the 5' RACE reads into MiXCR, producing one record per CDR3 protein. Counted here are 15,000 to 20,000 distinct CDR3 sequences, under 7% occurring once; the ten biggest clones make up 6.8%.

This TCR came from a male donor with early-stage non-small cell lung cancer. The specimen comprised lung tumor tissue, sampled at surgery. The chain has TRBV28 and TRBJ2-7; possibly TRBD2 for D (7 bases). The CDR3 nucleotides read TGTGCCACCAGGACAGCGGGAAGAACCTACGAGCAGTACTTC. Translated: CATRTAGRTYEQYF.